Presented here are 3 T cell receptor beta chains from one specimen sequenced in a study of cytomegalovirus exposure and HLA in healthy donors. In the PCR, 60 Vbeta and 13 Jbeta primers were used. Sequencing was performed with immunoSEQ multiplex PCR; in TCRdb, only in-frame clones are kept and a portion is missing. The top ten hold around 2.2% of the sample, which has under 200,000 clones, approximately 80% seen once. The sequenced sample consisted of PBMCs. These receptors were taken from a man in his forties or fifties in good health and CMV-seropositive.

CDR3 sequence (DNA): TGTGCCAGCAGCACAACAGAAGGCTATGGCTACACCTTC. The encoded protein is CASSTTEGYGYTF. The rearrangement uses TRBV7-6 and TRBJ1-2; D unclear. Germline assignment: CDR1 SGHVS and CDR2 FNYEAQ. This CDR3 spans 13 amino acids. V lost 5 bases and J lost 4, with 11 bases in between.

V is TRBV2 and J is TRBJ1-1, with a weak D call TRBD1 (6 bases). V lost 5 bases and J 3 bases, leaving 13 bases between the germline ends. This CDR3 spans 14 amino acids. CDR1 SNHLY and CDR2 FYNNEI come from the germline V gene. The CDR3 loop reads CASSPTGWDTEAFF. The CDR3, as DNA: TGTGCCAGCAGTCCCACAGGGTGGGACACTGAAGCTTTCTTT.

The rearrangement uses TRBV9 and TRBJ1-4; no clear D gene. This CDR3 comprises 13 residues. Trimming shortened V by 3 bases and J by 5 bases, and 8 bases separated the two germline ends. Germline V gene data show CDR1 as SGDLS and CDR2 as YYNGEE. The chain's CDR3 is CASSAGSNEKLFF. The CDR3 coding sequence is TGTGCCAGCAGCGCGGGTTCAAATGAAAAACTGTTTTTT.